The clone carrying this T cell receptor beta chain has just a few counts. This entry belongs to a study of T-cell memory formation after mild COVID-19. TCRdb independently ran MiXCR on the 5' RACE reads; one entry per CDR3 protein. Found here are hundreds of thousands of distinct CDR3 sequences, 28% of them singletons; the top ten hold roughly 13%. From germline, CDR1 is SEHNR and CDR2 FQNEAQ (reference sequence). The CDR3 has 14 residues. V lost 5 bases to trimming and J lost 5 bases; unmatched junction nucleotides: 5. This clonotype was obtained from an adult woman who had mild COVID-19 (a few samples of this study predate the infection). Cell type and time point are not known. The chain joins TRBV7-9 to TRBJ2-1; TRBD2 matches 8 bases. The material sequenced was PBMCs or a T cell subset sorted from them (not recorded which). The CDR3 coding sequence is TGTGCCAGCAGCCCCTGGCGGGAGGACAATGAGCAGTTCTTC. As protein: CASSPWREDNEQFF.